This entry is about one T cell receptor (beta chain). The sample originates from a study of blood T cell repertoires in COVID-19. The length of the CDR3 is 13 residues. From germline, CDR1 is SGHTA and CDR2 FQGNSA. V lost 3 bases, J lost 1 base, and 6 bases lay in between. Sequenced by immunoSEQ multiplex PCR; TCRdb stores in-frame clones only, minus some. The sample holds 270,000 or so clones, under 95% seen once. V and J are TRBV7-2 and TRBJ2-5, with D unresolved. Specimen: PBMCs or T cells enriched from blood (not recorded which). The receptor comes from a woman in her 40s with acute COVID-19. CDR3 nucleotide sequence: TGTGCCAGCAGCTTTGCAGTCCAAGAGACCCAGTACTTC. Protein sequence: CASSFAVQETQYF.